This is a list of T cell receptor beta chains from one sample in a study of T-cell reconstitution after alpha-beta-depleted transplantation in children. TCRdb re-derived calls from the PCR reads in MiXCR, one entry per CDR3 protein. The data show about 610,000 distinct CDR3 sequences, over 9.5% seen once. The sample here was PBMCs from the stem cell graft donor, taken from the stem cell graft. The receptors were gathered from a human donor who donated a stem cell graft to a child with acute myeloid leukemia. The CDR3 runs from the conserved cysteine through the conserved F or W. The order of the fields is V gene, D gene, J gene, clone size, CDR3 protein, CDR3 DNA. A D gene is named only where the DNA matches it firmly. A row's size may be missing; if present it is once, few, many or a size class.

TRBV11-1,TRBD2,TRBJ2-1,many,CASSLARTSNLEQFF,TGTGCCAGCAGCTTAGCGAGGACTAGTAATCTTGAGCAGTTCTTC
TRBV20-1,.,TRBJ2-1,.,CSARDLTQGNEQFF,TGCAGTGCTAGAGATCTTACTCAGGGTAATGAGCAGTTCTTC
TRBV5-4,.,TRBJ1-1,.,CASSSPIGGGLNTEAFF,TGTGCCAGCAGCTCCCCGATTGGAGGGGGTTTGAACACTGAAGCTTTCTTT
TRBV6-2/TRBV6-3,.,TRBJ2-3,many,CASNGLGGDTQYF,TGTGCCAGCAATGGACTAGGGGGAGATACGCAGTATTTT
TRBV28,.,TRBJ2-5,.,CASSSSGTVRETQYF,TGTGCCAGCAGTTCCTCCGGGACTGTAAGGGAGACCCAGTACTTC
TRBV21-1,.,TRBJ2-7,few,CASSKIAGQGFPYEQYF,TGTGCCAGCAGCAAGATAGCCGGACAGGGATTCCCCTACGAGCAGTACTTC
TRBV20-1,.,TRBJ2-1,many,CSVGGGKINEQFF,TGCAGTGTTGGCGGAGGGAAGATCAATGAGCAGTTCTTC
TRBV6-2/TRBV6-3,TRBD2,TRBJ2-5,.,CAVKGGRVETQYF,TGTGCCGTAAAGGGCGGGAGGGTGGAGACCCAGTACTTC
TRBV20-1,TRBD2,TRBJ2-1,.,CSATSSGGSRSSYNEQFF,TGCAGTGCCACCTCTAGCGGGGGTTCCAGAAGCTCCTACAATGAGCAGTTCTTC
TRBV20-1,.,TRBJ1-2,.,CSARDSGIGYGYTF,TGCAGTGCTAGAGATAGTGGTATTGGGTATGGCTACACCTTC
TRBV20-1,TRBD2,TRBJ2-5,few,CSASLGTSGSETQYF,TGCAGTGCTAGCCTAGGGACTAGCGGGAGTGAGACCCAGTACTTC
TRBV3-1,.,TRBJ1-1,few,CASSQGGFGTEAFF,TGTGCCAGCAGCCAAGGAGGGTTTGGCACTGAAGCTTTCTTT
TRBV27,TRBD1,TRBJ2-2,many,CASKPRTGGNTGELFF,TGTGCCAGCAAGCCCCGGACAGGGGGAAACACCGGGGAGCTGTTTTTT
TRBV20-1,.,TRBJ2-1,many,CSVPGSNNEQFF,TGCAGTGTCCCAGGGTCGAACAATGAGCAGTTCTTC
TRBV20-1,TRBD2,TRBJ2-1,.,CSARDRASGTYNEQFF,TGCAGTGCTAGAGATCGGGCTAGCGGCACGTACAATGAGCAGTTCTTC
TRBV12-5,TRBD2,TRBJ2-3,few,CASGLALEPGLATTTDTQYF,TGTGCTAGTGGTTTGGCTCTCGAACCGGGACTAGCAACCACCACAGATACGCAGTATTTT
TRBV19,.,TRBJ2-3,few,CASSFGPLTGDTQYF,TGTGCCAGTAGTTTCGGTCCTCTAACAGGAGATACGCAGTATTTT
TRBV30,TRBD1,TRBJ2-5,.,CAWSVQGGLQETQYF,TGTGCCTGGAGTGTACAGGGGGGCCTTCAAGAGACCCAGTACTTC
TRBV19,.,TRBJ1-2,once,CASGGHGYTF,TGTGCTAGCGGGGGCCATGGCTACACCTTC
TRBV6-5,TRBD1,TRBJ1-5,.,CASSYSGTAGNQPQHF,TGTGCCAGCAGTTACTCCGGGACAGCCGGGAATCAGCCCCAGCATTTT
TRBV27,TRBD1,TRBJ2-7,.,CASSSPDRGKGDEQYF,TGTGCCAGCAGTTCCCCCGACAGGGGTAAAGGCGACGAGCAGTACTTC
TRBV20-1,TRBD2,TRBJ2-7,few,CSTETPTSGSLHEQYF,TGCAGTACCGAAACCCCCACTAGCGGGAGTTTGCACGAGCAGTACTTC
TRBV6-5,.,TRBJ2-7,.,CASRGPGYEQYF,TGTGCCAGCCGGGGGCCCGGATACGAGCAGTACTTC